The T cell receptor (beta chain) under discussion was sequenced for a study of Graves' ophthalmopathy and Graves' hyperthyroidism. The CDR3 runs 16 residues. Trimming cost V 5 bases and J 5 bases, with 19 bases left between them. Whole-study results and caveats: Ophthalmopathy and stable hyperthyroidism were discriminated by a 13-signature model, with roughly 88% sensitivity and around 81% specificity.

Using RNA transcripts, the TCR beta CDR3 regions were amplified. HTBI-primed first-round RT-PCR preceded second-round multiplex PCR. TCRdb processed the multiplex PCR reads anew with MiXCR; each CDR3 protein has one entry. This repertoire shows under 200,000 distinct CDR3 sequences, approximately 40% found once; its top ten account for 4.5% to 6%. This clonotype was recorded at least ten times. Its antigen is unknown. The sample taken for sequencing was peripheral blood. This receptor was identified in a woman in her 40s with Graves' ophthalmopathy. V is TRBV12-3 or TRBV12-4 and J is TRBJ2-1; D possibly corresponds to TRBD1 (7 bases). CDR3 DNA sequence: TGTGCCAGCAGTCCCGCCAGGGCAGGGGGGCACAATGAGCAGTTCTTC. Encoded protein: CASSPARAGGHNEQFF.